The 9 T cell receptor beta chains in this list originate from one sample, sequenced in a study of T-cell reconstitution after alpha-beta-depleted transplantation in children. The authors prepared the TCRbeta library with unique molecular identifiers. TCRdb processed the PCR reads anew with MiXCR; each CDR3 protein has one entry. There are hundreds of thousands of distinct CDR3 sequences in the sample; around a sixth occur only once, and around 0.96% lies in the top ten. Sequenced material: PBMCs from the stem cell graft donor, taken from the stem cell graft. All receptors derive from a human donor who donated a stem cell graft to a child with acute myeloid leukemia.

This clonotype turned up a few times. The V gene is TRBV24-1, the J gene TRBJ2-3; no reliable D call. In germline, CDR1 is KGHDR, CDR2 SFDVKD. V was cut by 3 bases and J by 5 bases, with 17 bases left in between. This CDR3 is built from 16 residues. This CDR3 is CATSDARVLGQDTQYF. In DNA, the CDR3 is TGTGCCACCAGTGATGCAAGGGTTCTTGGTCAAGATACGCAGTATTTT.

Only a few counts were recorded for this clonotype. V usage is TRBV20-1 and J usage is TRBJ2-1; tentative D call: TRBD1 (6 bases). The CDR3 is 15 amino acids. Trimming stripped 0 bases from V and 3 bases from J, with 12 bases between. Germline CDR1 is DFQATT and CDR2 is SNEGSKA (reference sequence). This chain's CDR3 is CSARDLRGFYNEQFF. In DNA, the CDR3 is TGCAGTGCTAGAGATCTTAGGGGGTTCTACAATGAGCAGTTCTTC.

This clonotype was observed many times. CDR3 bases: TGCAGTGCTAGAAGCCCCCGTGGGTATAGCAATCAGCCCCAGCATTTT. This encodes CSARSPRGYSNQPQHF. The chain joins TRBV20-1 to TRBJ1-5; D remains unclear. The CDR3 is 16 amino acids. Trimming shortened V by 2 bases and J by 0 bases, and 14 bases separated the two germline ends. The V gene's germline CDR1 is DFQATT and CDR2 SNEGSKA (reference sequence).

This clonotype was seen ten or more times. V usage is TRBV12-3 or TRBV12-4 and J usage is TRBJ2-1, with TRBD2 matching 7 bases. V dropped 7 bases and J dropped 4; count of bases not matched to a gene: 7. The length of the CDR3 is 14 residues. CDR3 in DNA: TGTGCCAGCACCTCCTCCGGGGGGTACAATGAGCAGTTCTTC. Translated, it gives CASTSSGGYNEQFF.

This clonotype appeared a few times. The chain carries TRBV20-1 and TRBJ2-1; 8 bases are shared with TRBD2. CDR3 length: 15 amino acids. In germline, CDR1 is DFQATT, CDR2 SNEGSKA (reference sequence). V dropped 5 bases and J dropped 7; count of bases not matched to a gene: 13. The CDR3 spells CSAGGSGGPYNEQFF. For the CDR3, the DNA is TGCAGTGCTGGAGGGTCGGGGGGGCCGTATAATGAGCAGTTCTTC.

This clonotype has a count of ten or more. The chain uses TRBV12-3 or TRBV12-4 and TRBJ2-7, with 8 positions matching TRBD1. This CDR3 contains 14 residues. Losses at the gene ends were 7 bases for V and 5 bases for J; bases not matched to a gene: 10. CDR3 nucleotides: TGTGCCAGCACCAAGACCGGGACAGGTGACGAGCAGTACTTC. It codes for CASTKTGTGDEQYF.

This clonotype was seen more than once but under ten times. The rearrangement links TRBV5-8 to TRBJ1-5; D is unresolved. This CDR3 spans 15 amino acids. Trimming cost V 0 bases and J 1 base, with 8 bases left between them. The V gene's germline CDR1 is SGHTS and CDR2 YDEGEE. CDR3 DNA: TGTGCCAGCAGCTTGGCGAGGAGGAGCAATCAGCCCCAGCATTTT. It encodes CASSLARRSNQPQHF.

This clonotype came up a few times. The J gene is TRBJ2-5, the V gene TRBV15, with 7 bases aligning to TRBD1. V lost 2 bases and J lost 4; bases outside the gene matches: 7. The CDR3 is 15 residues long. The germline gives CDR1 LNHNV, CDR2 YYDKDF (reference sequence). CDR3 sequence reads: CATSRHRGVGETQYF. The CDR3 DNA is TGTGCCACCAGCAGACACAGGGGAGTTGGAGAGACCCAGTACTTC.

This chain uses TRBV12-3 or TRBV12-4 with TRBJ1-2, with D tentatively TRBD1 (5 bases). The CDR3 is 10 residues long. Trimming took 6 bases from V and 8 from J, leaving 7 bases between them. The CDR3 is CASSRDGYTF. DNA of the CDR3: TGTGCCAGCAGCCGGGACGGCTACACCTTC.